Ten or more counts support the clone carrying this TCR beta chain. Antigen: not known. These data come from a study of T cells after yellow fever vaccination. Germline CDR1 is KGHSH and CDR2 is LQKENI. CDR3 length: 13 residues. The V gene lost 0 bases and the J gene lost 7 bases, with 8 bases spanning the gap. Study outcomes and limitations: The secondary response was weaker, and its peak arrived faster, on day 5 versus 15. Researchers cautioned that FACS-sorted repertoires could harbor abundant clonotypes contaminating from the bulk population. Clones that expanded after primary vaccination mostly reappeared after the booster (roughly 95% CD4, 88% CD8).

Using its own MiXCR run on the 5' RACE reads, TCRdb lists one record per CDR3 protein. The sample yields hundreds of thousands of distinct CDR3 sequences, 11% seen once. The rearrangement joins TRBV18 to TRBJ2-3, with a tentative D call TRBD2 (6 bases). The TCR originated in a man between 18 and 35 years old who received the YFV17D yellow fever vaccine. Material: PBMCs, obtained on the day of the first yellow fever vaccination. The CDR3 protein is CASSPPGGYTQYF. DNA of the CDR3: TGTGCCAGCTCACCACCGGGAGGCTATACGCAGTATTTT.